Below, 31 T cell receptor beta chains from the same sample are listed, as sequenced in a study of T cell responses to AZD1222 COVID-19 vaccine. TCRdb's copy holds only in-frame clones and misses some; the assay was immunoSEQ multiplex PCR. The data contain 77,000 or so clones, 80% to 90% of them singletons. The material was peripheral blood, obtained on day 0 of AZD1222 vaccination. These receptors were obtained from an adult in good health.

The CDR3 reads CASSMTGGTNIQYF. CDR3 sequence (DNA): TGTGCCAGTAGTATGACAGGGGGCACAAACATTCAGTACTTC. The rearrangement joins TRBV19 to TRBJ2-4, with 10 bases lining up with TRBD1. The CDR3 length is 14 residues. The germline V gene has CDR1 LNHDA and CDR2 SQIVND (reference sequence). Trimming at V came to 3 bases and at J to 6 bases, leaving 2 bases not matched to a gene.

The DNA of the CDR3 is TGTGCCAGCAGCTTAGGCGGGAGTCTCAATGAGCAGTTCTTC. This sequence encodes CASSLGGSLNEQFF. The rearrangement links TRBV11-3 to TRBJ2-1, with TRBD2 matching 7 bases. Germline CDR1 and CDR2: SGHNT and YENEEA. The CDR3 has 14 residues. Trimming removed 1 base from V and 6 bases from J; junction bases left unmatched: 3.

V is TRBV7-2 and J is TRBJ2-1; 9 nucleotides match TRBD2. V lost 0 bases to trimming and J lost 9 bases; unmatched junction nucleotides: 3. CDR1 and CDR2 (germline): SGHTA, FQGNSA. This CDR3 contains 14 residues. DNA for the CDR3: TGTGCCAGCAGCTTAGCACTTAGCGGGAGTGAGCAGTTCTTC. Residues: CASSLALSGSEQFF.

This chain joins TRBV10-1 and TRBJ2-7; the match to TRBD1 covers 8 bases. Looked up from germline, CDR1 is WNHNN and CDR2 is SYGVQD (reference sequence). V was clipped by 8 bases and J by 1 base; unmatched bases: 7. The CDR3 length is 14 residues. The CDR3 DNA sequence: TGCGCCAGCCCCTGTGGGACAGGTTCCTACGAGCAGTACTTC. Its translation is CASPCGTGSYEQYF.

The V gene is TRBV28, the J gene TRBJ1-2; D gene ambiguous. V lost 3 bases and J lost 4, with 6 bases in between. CDR1 is MDHEN and CDR2 is SYDVKM in the germline V gene. CDR3 size: 12 residues. The CDR3 region is CASSFRVYGYTF. CDR3 sequence (DNA): TGTGCCAGCAGTTTTCGGGTCTATGGCTACACCTTC.

The chain employs TRBV28 and TRBJ1-4; no clear D gene. The CDR3 is made up of 11 amino acids. V lost 4 bases and J 16 bases, leaving 13 bases between the germline ends. Germline values: CDR1 MDHEN, CDR2 SYDVKM. The CDR3 bases are TGTGCCAGCAGTTCTACCGGCCCGGGGTTTTTT. Translating it yields CASSSTGPGFF.

The chain links TRBV28 to TRBJ1-2, with D perhaps TRBD1 (6 bases). The germline CDR1 and CDR2 sequences are MDHEN and SYDVKM. Trimming took off 8 bases at V and 14 bases at J, with 21 bases between the two ends. There are 12 residues in the CDR3. CDR3 region: CASERVGQPSTF. CDR3 bases: TGTGCCAGCGAGAGGGTCGGACAGCCTTCAACCTTC.

The chain combines TRBV28 with TRBJ1-1; 10 bases are shared with TRBD1. Trimming cost V 5 bases and J 3 bases; bases outside gene matches: 6. CDR1 and CDR2 (germline): MDHEN, SYDVKM. This CDR3 has 15 residues. Here the CDR3 reads CASSLAGTGDTEAFF. CDR3 sequence (DNA): TGTGCCAGCAGTCTCGCCGGGACAGGGGACACTGAAGCTTTCTTT.

This rearrangement joins TRBV4-2 to TRBJ2-7, with D hard to call. The germline gives CDR1 LGHNA, CDR2 YNFKEQ. V gave up 0 bases and J gave up 3 bases, with 12 bases separating them. The CDR3 covers 15 residues. The CDR3 nucleotides are TGTGCCAGCAGCCAAGAAGGGAACGGAATCTACGAGCAGTACTTC. The encoded protein is CASSQEGNGIYEQYF.

This clone was recorded once. The chain is built from TRBV7-6 and TRBJ2-5; no definite D call. CDR3 size: 14 residues. The V end lost 4 bases, the J end lost 6 bases, and 15 bases lay between the germline ends. Looked up from germline, CDR1 is SGHVS and CDR2 is FNYEAQ. CDR3 DNA: TGTGCCAGCAGCTACGGAGCTAAGGCGAAGACCCAGTACTTC. This codes for CASSYGAKAKTQYF.

The gene calls are TRBV5-5 and TRBJ2-1; 9 nucleotides line up with TRBD2. J gave up 9 bases and V 0 bases, and 7 bases lay outside the gene matches. The germline V gene has CDR1 SGHKS and CDR2 YYEKEE (reference sequence). The CDR3 sequence is 15 residues long. Here the CDR3 reads CASSLGRLAAVEQFF. Written as DNA, the CDR3 is TGTGCCAGCAGCTTGGGAAGACTAGCGGCCGTTGAGCAGTTCTTC.

CDR3 bases: TGTGCCTGGAGGGGCCGGGCAGGGAGCACTGAAGCTTTCTTT. It yields the protein CAWRGRAGSTEAFF. The chain uses TRBV30 and TRBJ1-1, with D maybe TRBD1 (5 bases). V gave up 3 bases and J gave up 4 bases, with 15 bases separating them. The CDR3 covers 14 residues. From germline, CDR1 is GTSNPN and CDR2 SVGIG (reference sequence). Looking up the rest from reference TRBV30 and TRBJ1-1 gives the full variable domain: SQTIHQWPATLVQPVGSPLSLECTVEGTSNPNLYWYRQAAGRGLQLLFYSVGIGQISSEVPQNLSASRPQDRQFILSSKKLLLSDSGFYLCAWRGRAGSTEAFFGQGTRLTVV.

On this clone: The same CDR3 also results from other DNA sequences found in this sample. The chain is built from TRBV5-1 and TRBJ1-3; D remains unclear. Germline loops: CDR1 SGHRS, CDR2 YFSETQ. There are 15 residues in the CDR3. V gave up 2 bases and J gave up 0 bases, with 9 bases separating them. The CDR3 DNA reads TGCGCCAGCAGCTTTGGCTCGAGCTCTGGAAACACCATATATTTT. It encodes CASSFGSSSGNTIYF.

The CDR3 bases are TGTGCCAGCAGCTCCTATGGACAGGATCAAGAGACCCAGTACTTC. It codes for CASSSYGQDQETQYF. This chain joins TRBV13 and TRBJ2-5; 7 nucleotides match TRBD1. CDR1 PRHDT and CDR2 FYEKMQ come from the germline V gene (reference sequence). The CDR3 spans 15 residues. With V trimmed by 4 bases and J by 2 bases, 7 bases remained unmatched. Together with reference TRBV13 and TRBJ2-5, the CDR3 gives the full variable domain: AAGVIQSPRHLIKEKRETATLKCYPIPRHDTVYWYQQGPGQDPQFLISFYEKMQSDKGSIPDRFSAQQFSDYHSELNMSSLELGDSALYFCASSSYGQDQETQYFGPGTRLLVL.

The chain carries TRBV6-2 or TRBV6-3 and TRBJ2-5; D is tentatively TRBD1 or TRBD2 (5 bases each). The length of the CDR3 is 13 residues. The germline V and J ends were trimmed by 7 bases and 5 bases, with 14 bases remaining between them. The germline V gene encodes CDR1 MNHEY and CDR2 SVGEGT. CDR3 sequence reads: CASNPRERETQYF. The CDR3 DNA reads as TGTGCCAGCAACCCCAGGGAGCGGGAGACCCAGTACTTC.

V usage is TRBV2 and J usage is TRBJ2-1; 7 positions match TRBD1. The CDR3 runs 15 residues. Germline values: CDR1 SNHLY, CDR2 FYNNEI. After removal of 6 bases from V and 7 bases from J, the junction contained 12 bases not matched to a gene. This CDR3 reads CASRTGKGPGNEQFF. CDR3 in DNA: TGTGCCAGCAGGACAGGGAAGGGGCCGGGGAATGAGCAGTTCTTC.

This chain links TRBV7-2 with TRBJ2-2, with TRBD2 matching over 14 bases. Germline CDR1 is SGHTA and CDR2 is FQGNSA. The CDR3 has 18 amino acids. V dropped 5 bases and J dropped 4; count of bases not matched to a gene: 9. The CDR3 coding sequence is TGTGCCAGCAGCCGCTCGGGACTAGCGGGAGTTTCCACCGGGGAGCTGTTTTTT. It translates to CASSRSGLAGVSTGELFF.

This chain connects TRBV5-4 to TRBJ2-5; no clear D gene. The CDR3 is 14 residues long. Trimming removed 3 bases at V and 5 bases at J, with 14 bases between. Looked up from germline, CDR1 is SGHNT and CDR2 is YYREEE (reference sequence). The CDR3 DNA sequence: TGTGCCAGCAGCTGGGCGGACCCCGGGGAGACCCAGTACTTC. Its translation: CASSWADPGETQYF.

The chain joins TRBV29-1 to TRBJ1-2; D is ambiguous. Trimming pared 8 bases from V and 8 bases from J, leaving 12 bases between. The CDR3 totals 10 residues. Germline CDR1 and CDR2: SQVTM and ANQGSEA. The CDR3 bases are TGCAGCACCGAAGAGGGAGGCTACACCTTC. As protein: CSTEEGGYTF.

This chain joins TRBV28 and TRBJ1-1; no clear D. Trimming shortened V by 3 bases and J by 8 bases, and 16 bases separated the two germline ends. The germline gives CDR1 MDHEN, CDR2 SYDVKM. The CDR3 has 14 residues. CDR3 nucleotide sequence: TGTGCCAGCAGTTTGATCGGGCTACAACGAGAAGCTTTCTTT. It translates to CASSLIGLQREAFF.

The rearrangement uses TRBV7-8 and TRBJ1-1; 7 positions match TRBD1. Trimming took 4 bases from V and 0 from J; bases not matched to a gene: 11. CDR1 and CDR2 (germline): SGHVS, FQNEAQ. This CDR3 is 17 amino acids long. CDR3 protein: CASSSPAGTDVNTEAFF. As DNA, the CDR3 is TGTGCCAGCAGCTCACCGGCCGGGACAGACGTGAACACTGAAGCTTTCTTT.

As DNA, the CDR3 is TGTGCCAGCAGTGGACTAGCGGGAGGTGATGAGCAGTTCTTC. It specifies CASSGLAGGDEQFF. The chain uses TRBV25-1 and TRBJ2-1; 13 bases align to TRBD2. CDR3 length: 14 amino acids. Trimming removed 4 bases from V and 8 bases from J; junction bases left unmatched: 2. In germline, CDR1 is MGHDK, CDR2 SYGVNS.

The gene calls are TRBV28 and TRBJ1-3, with TRBD1 identical over 9 bases. Germline V gene data show CDR1 as MDHEN and CDR2 as SYDVKM. CDR3 length: 15 residues. The V gene end was trimmed by 6 bases and the J gene end by 3 bases; junction bases not matched to a gene: 6. The CDR3 nucleotides are TGTGCCAGCAGCCTACAGGGGGCGCGTGGAAACACCATATATTTT. It encodes CASSLQGARGNTIYF.

The chain carries TRBV5-1 and TRBJ2-7; TRBD1 agrees at 8 bases. Trimming took 1 base from V and 6 from J; bases not matched to a gene: 6. In germline, CDR1 is SGHRS, CDR2 YFSETQ. The CDR3 has 14 amino acids. The CDR3 DNA is TGCGCCAGCAGCTTGAGTTCAACAGGGGGCGAGCAGTACTTC. Protein: CASSLSSTGGEQYF.

CDR3 residues: CASSESGNTEAFF. CDR3 sequence (DNA): TGCGCCAGCAGCGAGAGCGGCAACACTGAAGCTTTCTTT. This sequence joins TRBV5-1 and TRBJ1-1, with D hard to call. The CDR3 length is 13 residues. CDR1 is SGHRS and CDR2 is YFSETQ in the germline V gene. V was shortened by 4 bases and J by 2 bases, with 9 bases between the two germline ends.

The chain is built from TRBV7-2 and TRBJ2-1; D gene ambiguous. This CDR3 is built from 19 residues. CDR1 SGHTA and CDR2 FQGNSA come from the germline V gene. V lost 1 base and J lost 6, with 25 bases in between. The CDR3 nucleotides are TGTGCCAGCAGCTTAGAAGGGCTGGGGATTATCTGGGCGGCCAATGAGCAGTTCTTC. Protein: CASSLEGLGIIWAANEQFF.

The chain is built from TRBV2 and TRBJ2-5; D might be TRBD1 (6 bases). Germline V gene data show CDR1 as SNHLY and CDR2 as FYNNEI. V lost 6 bases and J lost 4, with 18 bases in between. The CDR3 has 15 residues. Written as DNA, the CDR3 is TGTGCCAGCAGGTCAGCAGGGGTGTTGAGAGAGACCCAGTACTTC. It is translated as CASRSAGVLRETQYF.

This sequence joins TRBV24-1 and TRBJ2-2; 9 bases are shared with TRBD2. CDR1 and CDR2 (germline): KGHDR, SFDVKD. This CDR3 comprises 18 residues. The ends lost 5 bases at V and 1 base at J; junction bases unmatched: 10. This chain's CDR3 is CATSGRFYSGRNTGELFF. In DNA form, the CDR3 reads TGTGCCACCAGTGGTAGGTTTTATAGCGGGAGGAACACCGGGGAGCTGTTTTTT.

The chain carries TRBV11-2 and TRBJ2-7, with 11 bases aligning to TRBD1. The ends lost 5 bases at V and 3 bases at J; junction bases unmatched: 3. The CDR3 is made up of 14 amino acids. CDR1 is SGHAT, CDR2 FQNNGV, per germline. CDR3 nucleotide sequence: TGTGCCAGCAGCCCCGGGACAGGGGGCTACGAGCAGTACTTC. Its protein is CASSPGTGGYEQYF.

This chain links TRBV11-2 with TRBJ1-1, with 9 bases matching TRBD1. The germline V gene encodes CDR1 SGHAT and CDR2 FQNNGV. J lost 1 base, V lost 5 bases, and 8 bases had no gene match. There are 16 residues in the CDR3. CDR3 sequence (DNA): TGTGCCAGCAGCGACAGGGGGGCCCTGGGGAACACTGAAGCTTTCTTT. This sequence encodes CASSDRGALGNTEAFF.

The chain has TRBV6-1 and TRBJ2-1; a weak D match, TRBD1 (6 bases). V gave up 3 bases and J gave up 0 bases, with 12 bases separating them. CDR1 and CDR2 from the germline V gene are MNHNS and SASEGT. The CDR3 contains 16 residues. The CDR3 region has the DNA TGTGCCAGCAGTGAGCCCGGGACAACCTCCTACAATGAGCAGTTCTTC. Translation: CASSEPGTTSYNEQFF.